These 27 T cell receptor beta chains originate from one sample sequenced in a study of T cells after yellow fever vaccination. A single record per CDR3 protein comes from TCRdb applying MiXCR to the 5' RACE reads. The sample has some 300,000 distinct CDR3 sequences; 3.6% are singletons. This material consisted of PBMCs, taken on the day of the yellow fever booster vaccination. These receptors originate from a young man who received the YFV17D yellow fever vaccine.

This clonotype was seen more than once but under ten times. The V and J genes are TRBV12-3 or TRBV12-4 and TRBJ2-2, with D maybe TRBD1 (6 bases). CDR3 size: 15 residues. Trimming cost V 1 base and J 4 bases, with 10 bases left between them. CDR3 sequence reads: CASSLEGDGTGELFF. As DNA, the CDR3 is TGTGCCAGCAGTTTAGAGGGGGATGGCACCGGGGAGCTGTTTTTT.

This chain uses TRBV5-1 with TRBJ1-1; D not resolved. The V end lost 0 bases, the J end lost 1 base, and 10 bases lay between the germline ends. From germline, CDR1 is SGHRS and CDR2 YFSETQ. The CDR3 extends over 15 amino acids. CDR3 DNA: TGCGCCAGCAGCTTGGTCCCTTCGGCGAACACTGAAGCTTTCTTT. Protein product: CASSLVPSANTEAFF.

This clonotype was picked up a small number of times. The chain uses TRBV6-5 and TRBJ2-6; D gene unclear. Germline values: CDR1 MNHEY, CDR2 SVGAGI. V was clipped by 2 bases and J by 3 bases, with 11 bases between them. The CDR3 runs 16 residues. The CDR3 DNA reads TGTGCCAGCAGTTACCCCGCTCAGAGTGGGGCCAACGTCCTGACTTTC. Translation gives CASSYPAQSGANVLTF.

This clonotype has a count of ten or more. This rearrangement joins TRBV5-1 to TRBJ2-1, with D unclear. Germline lookup yields CDR1 SGHRS and CDR2 YFSETQ. V was cut by 5 bases and J by 8 bases, with 11 bases left in between. This CDR3 region has 12 residues. The CDR3 protein is CASRVGNDEQFF. The CDR3 DNA reads TGCGCCAGCAGGGTAGGGAATGATGAGCAGTTCTTC. Variable domain in full (rest from reference TRBV5-1 and TRBJ2-1): KAGVTQTPRYLIKTRGQQVTLSCSPISGHRSVSWYQQTPGQGLQFLFEYFSETQRNKGNFPGRFSGRQFSNSRSEMNVSTLELGDSALYLCASRVGNDEQFFGPGTRLTVL.

The gene calls are TRBV6-1 and TRBJ2-7; the D gene is possibly TRBD1 (6 bases). Germline CDR1 is MNHNS and CDR2 is SASEGT. The germline V and J ends were trimmed by 4 bases and 5 bases, with 12 bases remaining between them. The CDR3 consists of 13 residues. DNA for the CDR3: TGTGCCAGCAGTGGCACCAGGGGAAACGAGCAGTACTTC. Its translation: CASSGTRGNEQYF.

This clonotype was counted at least ten times. The chain recombines TRBV7-2 with TRBJ1-2; possible D gene TRBD1, 6 bases. V lost 5 bases, J lost 7 bases, and 14 bases lay in between. The V gene's germline CDR1 is SGHTA and CDR2 FQGNSA. This CDR3 is built from 13 residues. The CDR3 loop is CASSPWTVSGYTF. The CDR3, as DNA: TGTGCCAGCAGCCCCTGGACAGTCTCTGGCTACACCTTC.

This clonotype was counted many times. The genes are TRBV5-5 and TRBJ2-1; D perhaps matches TRBD2 (6 bases). V was shortened by 0 bases and J by 8 bases, with 24 bases between the two germline ends. The germline V gene encodes CDR1 SGHKS and CDR2 YYEKEE (reference sequence). The CDR3 totals 18 residues. CDR3 region: CASSLAGLAQVGGDEQFF. CDR3 DNA sequence: TGTGCCAGCAGCTTGGCCGGGCTCGCACAGGTGGGGGGAGATGAGCAGTTCTTC.

V is TRBV6-2 or TRBV6-3 and J is TRBJ2-1; possible D gene TRBD2, 6 bases. Germline loops: CDR1 MNHEY, CDR2 SVGEGT. This CDR3 region has 15 residues. V was shortened by 2 bases and J by 4 bases, with 12 bases between the two germline ends. Here the CDR3 reads CASSYVAGPYNEQFF. The CDR3, as DNA: TGTGCCAGCAGTTACGTGGCGGGGCCGTACAATGAGCAGTTCTTC.

This clonotype showed up many times. The CDR3 coding sequence is TGTGCCAGCAGCCCCGATGCCATTTTCGTCGGTGGGACAGGTGGAGAAAAACTGTTTTTT. Amino acid sequence: CASSPDAIFVGGTGGEKLFF. This chain uses TRBV7-9 with TRBJ1-4, with TRBD1 identical over 8 bases. J lost 8 bases, V lost 5 bases, and 25 bases had no gene match. In germline, CDR1 is SEHNR, CDR2 FQNEAQ (reference sequence). The CDR3 is 20 residues long. Using reference TRBV7-9 and TRBJ1-4 for the parts outside the CDR3, the full variable domain is DTGVSQNPRHKITKRGQNVTFRCDPISEHNRLYWYRQTLGQGPEFLTYFQNEAQLEKSRLLSDRFSAERPKGSFSTLEIQRTEQGDSAMYLCASSPDAIFVGGTGGEKLFFGSGTQLSVL.

Notes on this clonotype: Given the absence of the conserved phenylalanine or tryptophan at the CDR3 end, a read error is likely. CDR3 amino acids: CASINRDFHSPLHL. The CDR3 DNA follows: TGTGCCAGCATTAACAGGGATTTCCATTCACCCCTCCACCTT. This chain connects TRBV6-1 to TRBJ1-6; D might be TRBD1 (6 bases). Germline V lookup: CDR1 MNHNS, CDR2 SASEGT. The V end lost 7 bases, the J end lost 8 bases, and 15 bases lay between the germline ends. This CDR3 comprises 14 residues.

This clonotype showed up just a few times. The chain joins TRBV28 to TRBJ1-2, with TRBD1 identical over 8 bases. The CDR3 runs 13 residues. The trim removed 6 bases at V and 8 bases at J, leaving 8 bases unmatched. The germline V gene has CDR1 MDHEN and CDR2 SYDVKM. The CDR3 is CASRIGQGEGYTF. The DNA of the CDR3 is TGTGCCAGCAGGATAGGACAGGGTGAAGGCTACACCTTC.

The genes are TRBV7-2 and TRBJ1-2, with D uncertain. Germline V gene data show CDR1 as SGHTA and CDR2 as FQGNSA. Trimming took 5 bases from V and 2 from J, leaving 6 bases between them. The CDR3 has 12 amino acids. CDR3 protein: CASSLNNYGYTF. The CDR3 DNA follows: TGTGCCAGCAGCCTAAACAACTATGGCTACACCTTC.

The CDR3 loop reads CATSDSRTGGLAKNIQYF. Written as DNA, the CDR3 is TGTGCCACCAGTGATTCTCGGACAGGGGGACTAGCCAAAAACATTCAGTACTTC. The chain couples TRBV24-1 to TRBJ2-4, with 10 positions matching TRBD1. The length of the CDR3 is 18 residues. Per the germline V gene, CDR1 is KGHDR and CDR2 is SFDVKD. J lost 0 bases, V lost 2 bases, and 6 bases had no gene match.

V and J are TRBV7-2 and TRBJ1-2; TRBD1 is a possible D gene (6 bases). The germline CDR1 and CDR2 sequences are SGHTA and FQGNSA. V shed 3 bases and J shed 7 bases, with 15 bases lying between them. The CDR3 loop spans 14 amino acids. The CDR3 loop is CASSFTQGRSGYTF. The CDR3 nucleotides read TGTGCCAGCAGCTTTACCCAGGGGAGGAGTGGCTACACCTTC. Full variable domain (missing parts from reference TRBV7-2 and TRBJ1-2): GAGVSQSPSNKVTEKGKDVELRCDPISGHTALYWYRQSLGQGLEFLIYFQGNSAPDKSGLPSDRFSAERTGGSVSTLTIQRTQQEDSAVYLCASSFTQGRSGYTFGSGTRLTVV.

The V call is TRBV5-1, the J call TRBJ2-5, with 8 bases that match TRBD2. V trimming: 3 bases; J trimming: 5 bases; junction bases outside the gene matches: 9. The CDR3 contains 15 residues. Germline V lookup: CDR1 SGHRS, CDR2 YFSETQ. For the CDR3, the DNA is TGCGCCAGCAGCTCCTGGACTAGCAGATCTGAGACCCAGTACTTC. It is translated as CASSSWTSRSETQYF.

The chain combines TRBV20-1 with TRBJ2-3; 7 nucleotides align to TRBD1. The CDR3 runs to 13 residues. V was pared by 5 bases and J by 1 base, with 3 bases of the junction left unmatched. CDR1 is DFQATT and CDR2 is SNEGSKA in the germline V gene (reference sequence). Written as DNA, the CDR3 is TGCAGTGCTGCCCAGGGGGGCACAGATACGCAGTATTTT. Translating it yields CSAAQGGTDTQYF.

This clonotype showed up just a few times. The rearrangement uses TRBV12-3 or TRBV12-4 and TRBJ2-5; no clear D. The CDR3 extends over 13 amino acids. V was pared by 4 bases and J by 9 bases, with 15 bases between. CDR3 bases: TGTGCCAGCAGTTCCCTCGTGGGTGGGGCCCAGTACTTC. Encoded protein: CASSSLVGGAQYF.

At least ten counts were recorded for this clonotype. This sequence joins TRBV5-1 and TRBJ2-3; D is undetermined. The CDR3 has 12 amino acids. In germline, CDR1 is SGHRS, CDR2 YFSETQ. The V end lost 3 bases, the J end lost 5 bases, and 7 bases lay between the germline ends. CDR3 nucleotides: TGCGCCAGCAGCTGGGCGGAAGATACGCAGTATTTT. Residues: CASSWAEDTQYF.

This clonotype was observed a handful of times. One junction end disagrees with the germline gene, perhaps due to a read error. The rearrangement uses TRBV20-1 and TRBJ1-5; TRBD1 might be the D (5 bases). The CDR3 is 15 residues long. Germline CDR1 and CDR2: DFQATT and SNEGSKA (reference sequence). The CDR3 here is CSATPGTSPNRPQHF. The CDR3 DNA follows: TGCAGTGCTACCCCAGGGACGTCTCCGAATCGGCCCCAGCATTTT.

This clonotype was seen at least ten times. J is TRBJ1-4 and V is TRBV5-1; unclear D gene. Germline V gene sequence: CDR1 SGHRS, CDR2 YFSETQ. This CDR3 has 15 residues. The V and J ends lost 1 base and 0 bases respectively, with 7 bases between them. The CDR3 nucleotides read TGCGCCAGCAGCTTGCTACCCTCAACTAATGAAAAACTGTTTTTT. Amino acid sequence: CASSLLPSTNEKLFF.

The genes are TRBV6-1 and TRBJ1-2; 7 nucleotides agree with TRBD1. V lost 4 bases, J lost 6 bases, and 11 bases stayed unmatched. The CDR3 extends over 15 amino acids. CDR1 is MNHNS and CDR2 is SASEGT in the germline V gene. The CDR3 is CASSGRTGARDGYTF. DNA of the CDR3: TGTGCCAGCAGTGGAAGGACAGGCGCTAGGGATGGCTACACCTTC.

This clonotype was counted at least ten times. The V and J genes are TRBV7-2 and TRBJ1-5; D is unresolved. Per germline, CDR1 SGHTA and CDR2 FQGNSA. The CDR3 runs 17 residues. V lost 0 bases and J lost 0, with 12 bases in between. The CDR3 is CASSLAGQSYSNQPQHF. As DNA, the CDR3 is TGTGCCAGCAGCTTAGCGGGCCAGTCATATAGCAATCAGCCCCAGCATTTT.

This clonotype was found many times. The chain is built from TRBV9 and TRBJ2-7, with a tentative D call TRBD1 (5 bases). Trimming shortened V by 0 bases and J by 2 bases, and 18 bases separated the two germline ends. CDR3 length equals 17 residues. In germline, CDR1 is SGDLS, CDR2 YYNGEE. The CDR3 DNA follows: TGTGCCAGCAGCGTAGGGATAATGGGGCTGGGAACCTACGAGCAGTACTTC. This translates into CASSVGIMGLGTYEQYF. Drawing the rest from reference TRBV9 and TRBJ2-7, the complete variable domain is DSGVTQTPKHLITATGQRVTLRCSPRSGDLSVYWYQQSLDQGLQFLIQYYNGEERAKGNILERFSAQQFPDLHSELNLSSLELGDSALYFCASSVGIMGLGTYEQYFGPGTRLTVT.

This clonotype was counted ten times or more. The genes are TRBV5-1 and TRBJ2-1; D is undetermined. Germline CDR1 is SGHRS and CDR2 is YFSETQ. This CDR3 is built from 13 residues. The V end lost 2 bases, the J end lost 6 bases, and 9 bases lay between the germline ends. The CDR3 loop reads CASSFGVGNEQFF. Written as DNA, the CDR3 is TGCGCCAGCAGCTTCGGAGTGGGCAATGAGCAGTTCTTC.

This rearrangement joins TRBV7-9 to TRBJ2-2; no definite D call. There are 16 residues in the CDR3. Germline V CDR1 and CDR2: SEHNR, FQNEAQ (reference sequence). Trimming cost V 5 bases and J 0 bases, with 13 bases left between them. CDR3 sequence: CASSLGLGANTGELFF. Written as DNA, the CDR3 is TGTGCCAGCAGCCTGGGCCTCGGAGCGAACACCGGGGAGCTGTTTTTT.

This clonotype was counted ten times or more. The chain links TRBV7-3 to TRBJ2-1; maybe TRBD1 (6 bases). This CDR3 contains 14 residues. Trimming removed 5 bases at V and 6 bases at J, with 14 bases between. Germline CDR1 SGHTA, CDR2 FQGTGA. The CDR3 loop is CASSQSRDTNEQFF. CDR3 coding DNA: TGTGCCAGCAGCCAAAGCCGGGACACCAATGAGCAGTTCTTC.

This clonotype has more than one count but fewer than ten. The chain recombines TRBV13 with TRBJ2-7, with 11 bases lining up with TRBD1. This CDR3 spans 17 amino acids. The J segment lost 3 bases and the V segment lost 4 bases, leaving 11 bases of the junction unmatched. Germline CDR1 is PRHDT and CDR2 is FYEKMQ (reference sequence). The CDR3 DNA reads as TGTGCCAGCAGCTCCCGATACCCGGGACAGGGGGGCTACGAGCAGTACGTC. Translated, it gives CASSSRYPGQGGYEQYV.